The clone carrying this T cell receptor (beta chain) was seen more than once but under ten times. The antigen remains undetermined. An end of the junction differs from the germline gene, which may be a read error. The data were taken from a study of tumor and adjacent non-tumor tissue in lung cancer. Study-wide background: Samples averaged around 4 million productive TCRbeta reads each.

RNA was extracted from bulk tissue without any cell sorting. Three rounds of nested PCR, following a modified ARM-PCR protocol, produced the TCRbeta library. TCRdb reanalysed the multiplex PCR reads using MiXCR and keeps one entry per CDR3 protein. The sample carries about 200,000 distinct CDR3 sequences, 70% to 75% recorded once. The CDR3 is 14 residues long. Study outcomes and limitations: In normal lung, the top 100 clones were significantly more dominant than in tumor. Significantly higher TCR diversity was found in tumor than normal lung.

Sequenced: lung tumor tissue. This TCR came from a man in his fifties or sixties with non-small cell lung cancer. This chain uses TRBV12-3 or TRBV12-4 with TRBJ2-2, with TRBD1 matching over 9 bases. The CDR3 loop is CAATDRGNTRELFF. The CDR3 DNA sequence: TGTGCCGCAACGGACAGGGGAAACACCAGGGAACTGTTTTTT.